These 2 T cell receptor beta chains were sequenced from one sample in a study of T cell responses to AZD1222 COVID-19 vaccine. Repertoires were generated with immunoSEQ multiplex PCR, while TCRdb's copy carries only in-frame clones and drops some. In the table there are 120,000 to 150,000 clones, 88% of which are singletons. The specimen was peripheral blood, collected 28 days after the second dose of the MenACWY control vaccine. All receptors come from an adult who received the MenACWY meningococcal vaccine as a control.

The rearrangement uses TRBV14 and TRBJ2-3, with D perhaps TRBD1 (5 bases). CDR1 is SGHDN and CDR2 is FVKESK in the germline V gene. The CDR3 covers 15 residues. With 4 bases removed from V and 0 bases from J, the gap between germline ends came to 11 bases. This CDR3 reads CASSRKGFSTDTQYF. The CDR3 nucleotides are TGTGCCAGCAGCCGAAAGGGGTTTAGCACAGATACGCAGTATTTT.

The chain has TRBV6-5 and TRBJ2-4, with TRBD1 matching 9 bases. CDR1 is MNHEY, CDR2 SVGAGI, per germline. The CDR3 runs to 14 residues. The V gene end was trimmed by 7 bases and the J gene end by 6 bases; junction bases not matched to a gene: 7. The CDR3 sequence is CASTLRQGGNIQYF. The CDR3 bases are TGTGCCAGCACCCTAAGACAGGGGGGAAACATTCAGTACTTC.